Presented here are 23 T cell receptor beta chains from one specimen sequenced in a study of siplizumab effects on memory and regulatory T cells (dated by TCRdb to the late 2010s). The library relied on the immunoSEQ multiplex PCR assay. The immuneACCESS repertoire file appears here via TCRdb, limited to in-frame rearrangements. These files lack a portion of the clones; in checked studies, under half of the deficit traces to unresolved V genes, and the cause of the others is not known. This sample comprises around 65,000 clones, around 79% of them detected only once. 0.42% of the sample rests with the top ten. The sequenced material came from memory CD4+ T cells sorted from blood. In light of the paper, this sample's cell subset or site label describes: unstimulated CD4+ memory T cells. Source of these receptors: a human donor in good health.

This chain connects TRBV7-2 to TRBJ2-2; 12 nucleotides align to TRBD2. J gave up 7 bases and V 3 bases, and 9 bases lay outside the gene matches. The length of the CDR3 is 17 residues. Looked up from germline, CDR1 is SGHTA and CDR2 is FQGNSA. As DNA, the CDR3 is TGTGCCAGCAGCTTCAAGAACCTAGCGGGGGGGAACGGGGAGCTGTTTTTT. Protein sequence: CASSFKNLAGGNGELFF.

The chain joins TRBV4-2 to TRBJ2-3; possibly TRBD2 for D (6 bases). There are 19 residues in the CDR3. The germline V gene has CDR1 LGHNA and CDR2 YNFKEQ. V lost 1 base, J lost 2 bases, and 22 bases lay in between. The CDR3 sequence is CASSQAQGLASVDTDTQYF. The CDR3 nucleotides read TGTGCCAGCAGCCAAGCTCAAGGACTCGCTAGCGTAGACACAGATACGCAGTATTTT.

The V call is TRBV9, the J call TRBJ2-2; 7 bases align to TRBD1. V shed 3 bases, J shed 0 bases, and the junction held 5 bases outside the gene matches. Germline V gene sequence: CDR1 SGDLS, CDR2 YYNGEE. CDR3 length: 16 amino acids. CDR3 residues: CASSAHGQANTGELFF. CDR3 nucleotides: TGTGCCAGCAGCGCCCATGGACAGGCGAACACCGGGGAGCTGTTTTTT.

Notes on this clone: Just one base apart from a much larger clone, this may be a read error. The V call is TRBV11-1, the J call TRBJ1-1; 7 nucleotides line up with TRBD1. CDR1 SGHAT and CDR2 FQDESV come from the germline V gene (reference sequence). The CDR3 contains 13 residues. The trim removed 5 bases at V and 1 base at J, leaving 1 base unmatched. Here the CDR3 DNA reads TGTGCCAGCAGCAGACAGGGGAACACTGAAGCTTTCTTT. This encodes CASSRQGNTEAFF.

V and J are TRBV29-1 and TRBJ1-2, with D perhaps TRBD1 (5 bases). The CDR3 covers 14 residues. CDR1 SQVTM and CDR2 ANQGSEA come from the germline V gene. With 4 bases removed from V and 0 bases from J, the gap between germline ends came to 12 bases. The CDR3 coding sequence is TGCAGCGTTGTTGGTGGGGCCACTAACTATGGCTACACCTTC. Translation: CSVVGGATNYGYTF. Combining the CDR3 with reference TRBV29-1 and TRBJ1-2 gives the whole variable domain SAVISQKPSRDICQRGTSLTIQCQVDSQVTMMFWYRQQPGQSLTLIATANQGSEATYESGFVIDKFPISRPNLTFSTLTVSNMSPEDSSIYLCSVVGGATNYGYTFGSGTRLTVV.

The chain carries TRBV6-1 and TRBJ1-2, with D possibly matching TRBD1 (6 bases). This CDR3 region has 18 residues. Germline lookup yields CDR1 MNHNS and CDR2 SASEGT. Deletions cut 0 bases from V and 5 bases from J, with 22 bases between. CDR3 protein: CASSEAEEVGGLRYGYTF. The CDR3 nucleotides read TGTGCCAGCAGTGAAGCGGAGGAGGTGGGGGGGCTTAGGTATGGCTACACCTTC.

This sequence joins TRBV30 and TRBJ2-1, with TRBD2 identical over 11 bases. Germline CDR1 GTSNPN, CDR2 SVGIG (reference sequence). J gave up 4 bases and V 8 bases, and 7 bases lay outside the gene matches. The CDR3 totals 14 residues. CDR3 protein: CARSSSGGYNEQFF. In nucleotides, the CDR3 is TGTGCCCGATCATCTAGCGGGGGGTACAATGAGCAGTTCTTC.

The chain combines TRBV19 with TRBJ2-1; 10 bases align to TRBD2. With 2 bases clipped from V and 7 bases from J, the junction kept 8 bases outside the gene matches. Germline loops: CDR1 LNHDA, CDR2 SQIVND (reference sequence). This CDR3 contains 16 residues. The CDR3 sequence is CASSILKLAGRNEQFF. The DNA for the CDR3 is TGTGCCAGTAGTATATTAAAACTAGCGGGAAGGAATGAGCAGTTCTTC.

The CDR3 nucleotides are TGCGCCAGCACTCGGGGTGAAACCGGGGAGCTGTTTTTT. Translating it yields CASTRGETGELFF. This sequence joins TRBV10-2 and TRBJ2-2; TRBD2 is a possible D gene (5 bases). V was shortened by 7 bases and J by 5 bases, with 11 bases between the two germline ends. Germline V lookup: CDR1 WSHSY, CDR2 SAAADI. The CDR3 sequence is 13 residues long.

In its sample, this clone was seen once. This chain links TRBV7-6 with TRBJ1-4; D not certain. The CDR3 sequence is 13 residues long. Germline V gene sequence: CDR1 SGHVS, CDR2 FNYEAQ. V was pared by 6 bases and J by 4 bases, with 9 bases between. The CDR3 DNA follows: TGTGCCAGCAGTGTCTGGTTTAATGAAAAACTGTTTTTT. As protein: CASSVWFNEKLFF.

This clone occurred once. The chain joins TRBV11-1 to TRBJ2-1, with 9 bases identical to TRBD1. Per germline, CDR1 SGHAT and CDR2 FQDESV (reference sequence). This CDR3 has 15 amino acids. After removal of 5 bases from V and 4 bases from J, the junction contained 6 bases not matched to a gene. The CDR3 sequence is CASSQGGTGYNEQFF. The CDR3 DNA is TGTGCCAGCAGCCAGGGGGGGACAGGGTACAATGAGCAGTTCTTC.

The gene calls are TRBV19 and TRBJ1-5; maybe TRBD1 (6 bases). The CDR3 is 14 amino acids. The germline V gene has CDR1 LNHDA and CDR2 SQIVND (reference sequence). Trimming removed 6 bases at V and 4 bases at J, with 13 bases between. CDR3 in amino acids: CASRRAQGNQPQHF. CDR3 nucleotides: TGTGCCAGTAGGAGAGCACAGGGAAATCAGCCCCAGCATTTT.

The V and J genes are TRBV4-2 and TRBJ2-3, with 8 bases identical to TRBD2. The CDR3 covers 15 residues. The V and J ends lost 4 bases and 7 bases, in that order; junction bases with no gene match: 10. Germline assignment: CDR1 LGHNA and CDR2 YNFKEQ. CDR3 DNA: TGTGCCAGCAGCCCGAGGAGCCGGGGGGGCTATACGCAGTATTTT. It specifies CASSPRSRGGYTQYF.

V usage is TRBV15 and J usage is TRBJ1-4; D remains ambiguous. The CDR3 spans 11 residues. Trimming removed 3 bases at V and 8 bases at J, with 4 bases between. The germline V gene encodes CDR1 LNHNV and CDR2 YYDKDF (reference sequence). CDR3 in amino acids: CATSSYEKLFF. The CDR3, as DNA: TGTGCCACCAGCAGCTACGAAAAACTGTTTTTT.

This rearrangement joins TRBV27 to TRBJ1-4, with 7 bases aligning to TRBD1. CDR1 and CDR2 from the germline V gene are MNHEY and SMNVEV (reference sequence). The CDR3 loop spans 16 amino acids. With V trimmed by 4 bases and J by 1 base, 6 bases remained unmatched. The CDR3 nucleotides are TGTGCCAGCAGTTCGGGACAGCCCATAACTAATGAAAAACTGTTTTTT. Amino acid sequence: CASSSGQPITNEKLFF.

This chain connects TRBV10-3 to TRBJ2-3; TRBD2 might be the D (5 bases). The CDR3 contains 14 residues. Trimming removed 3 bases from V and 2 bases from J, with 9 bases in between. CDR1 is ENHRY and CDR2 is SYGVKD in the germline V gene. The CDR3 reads CAISDSRDTDTQYF. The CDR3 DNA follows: TGTGCCATCAGTGACAGTCGGGACACAGATACGCAGTATTTT.

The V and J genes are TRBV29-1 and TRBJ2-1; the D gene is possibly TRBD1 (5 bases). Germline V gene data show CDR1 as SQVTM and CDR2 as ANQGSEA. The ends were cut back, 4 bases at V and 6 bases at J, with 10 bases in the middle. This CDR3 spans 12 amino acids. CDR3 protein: CSVASGSNEQFF. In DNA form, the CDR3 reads TGCAGCGTTGCTTCAGGGTCCAATGAGCAGTTCTTC.

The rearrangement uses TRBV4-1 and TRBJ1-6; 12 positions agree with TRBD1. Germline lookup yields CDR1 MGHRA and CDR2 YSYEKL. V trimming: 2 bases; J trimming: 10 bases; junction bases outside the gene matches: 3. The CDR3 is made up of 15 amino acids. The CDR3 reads CASSQTGTGGSPLHF. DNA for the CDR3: TGCGCCAGCAGCCAAACCGGGACAGGGGGCTCACCCCTCCACTTT.

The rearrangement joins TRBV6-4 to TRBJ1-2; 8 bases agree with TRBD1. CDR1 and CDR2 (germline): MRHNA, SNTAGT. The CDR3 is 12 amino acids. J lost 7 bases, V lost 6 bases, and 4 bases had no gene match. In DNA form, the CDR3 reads TGTGCCAGCAGCCGCGGACAGGGTGGCTACACCTTC. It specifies CASSRGQGGYTF.

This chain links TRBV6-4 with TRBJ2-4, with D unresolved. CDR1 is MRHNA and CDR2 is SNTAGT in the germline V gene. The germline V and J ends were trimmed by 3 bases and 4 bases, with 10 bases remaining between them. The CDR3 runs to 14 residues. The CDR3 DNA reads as TGTGCCAGCAGTGAAATTAAGGAGAAAAACATTCAGTACTTC. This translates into CASSEIKEKNIQYF.

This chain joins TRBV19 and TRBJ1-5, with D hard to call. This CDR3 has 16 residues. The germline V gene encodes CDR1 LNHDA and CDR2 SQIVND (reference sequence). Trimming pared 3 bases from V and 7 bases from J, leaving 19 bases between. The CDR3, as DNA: TGTGCCAGTAGTATTGGGGATAGAGTGGCATCACAGCCCCAGCATTTT. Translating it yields CASSIGDRVASQPQHF.

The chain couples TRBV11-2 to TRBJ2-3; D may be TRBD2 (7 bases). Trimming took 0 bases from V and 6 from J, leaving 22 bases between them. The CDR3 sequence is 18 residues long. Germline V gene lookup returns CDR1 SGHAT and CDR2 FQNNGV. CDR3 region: CASSLEPAAGARRDTQYF. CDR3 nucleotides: TGTGCCAGCAGCTTAGAGCCAGCCGCGGGGGCCCGCCGGGATACGCAGTATTTT.

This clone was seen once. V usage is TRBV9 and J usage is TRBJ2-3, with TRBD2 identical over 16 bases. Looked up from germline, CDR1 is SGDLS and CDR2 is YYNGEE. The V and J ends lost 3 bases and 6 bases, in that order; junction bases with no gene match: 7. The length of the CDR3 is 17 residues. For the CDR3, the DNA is TGTGCCAGCAGCGCCGGGACTAGCGGGGGGGCCCGTGATACGCAGTATTTT. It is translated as CASSAGTSGGARDTQYF.